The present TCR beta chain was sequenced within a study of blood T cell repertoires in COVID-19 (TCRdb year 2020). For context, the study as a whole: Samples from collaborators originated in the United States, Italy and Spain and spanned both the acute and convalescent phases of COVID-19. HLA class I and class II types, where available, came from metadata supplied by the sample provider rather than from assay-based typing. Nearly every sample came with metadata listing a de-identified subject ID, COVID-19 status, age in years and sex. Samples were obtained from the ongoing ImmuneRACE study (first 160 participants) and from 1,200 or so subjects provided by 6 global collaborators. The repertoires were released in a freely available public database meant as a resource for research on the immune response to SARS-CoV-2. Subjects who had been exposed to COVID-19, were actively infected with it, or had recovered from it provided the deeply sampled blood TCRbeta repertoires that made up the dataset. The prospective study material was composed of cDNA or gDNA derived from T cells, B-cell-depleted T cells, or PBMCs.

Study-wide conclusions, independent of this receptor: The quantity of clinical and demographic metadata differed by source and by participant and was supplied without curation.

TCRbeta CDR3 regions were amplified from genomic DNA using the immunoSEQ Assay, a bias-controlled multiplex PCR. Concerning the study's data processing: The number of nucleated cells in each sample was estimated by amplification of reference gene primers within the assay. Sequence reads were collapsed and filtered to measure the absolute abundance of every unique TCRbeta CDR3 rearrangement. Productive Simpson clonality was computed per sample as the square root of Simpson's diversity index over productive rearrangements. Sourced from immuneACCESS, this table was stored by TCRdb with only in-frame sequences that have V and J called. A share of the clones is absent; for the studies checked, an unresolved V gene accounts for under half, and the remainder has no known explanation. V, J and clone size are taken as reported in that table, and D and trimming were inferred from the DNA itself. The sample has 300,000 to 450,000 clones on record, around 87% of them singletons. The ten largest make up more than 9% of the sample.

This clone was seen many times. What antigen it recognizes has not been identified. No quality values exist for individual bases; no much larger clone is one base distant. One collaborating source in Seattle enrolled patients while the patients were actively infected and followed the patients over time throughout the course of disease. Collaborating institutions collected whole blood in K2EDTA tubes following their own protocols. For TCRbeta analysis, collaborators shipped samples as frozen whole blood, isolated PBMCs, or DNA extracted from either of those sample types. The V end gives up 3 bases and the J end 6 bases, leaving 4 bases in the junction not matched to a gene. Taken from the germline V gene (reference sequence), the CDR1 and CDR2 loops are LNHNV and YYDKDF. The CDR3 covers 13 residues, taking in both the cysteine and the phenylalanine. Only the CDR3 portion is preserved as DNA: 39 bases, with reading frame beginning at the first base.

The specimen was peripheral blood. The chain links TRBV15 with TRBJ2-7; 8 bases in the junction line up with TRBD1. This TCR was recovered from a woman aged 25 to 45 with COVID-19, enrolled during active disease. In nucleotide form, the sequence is TGTGCCACCAGCAGGGCTACAGGGGGCGAGCAGTACTTC. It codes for CATSRATGGEQYF.